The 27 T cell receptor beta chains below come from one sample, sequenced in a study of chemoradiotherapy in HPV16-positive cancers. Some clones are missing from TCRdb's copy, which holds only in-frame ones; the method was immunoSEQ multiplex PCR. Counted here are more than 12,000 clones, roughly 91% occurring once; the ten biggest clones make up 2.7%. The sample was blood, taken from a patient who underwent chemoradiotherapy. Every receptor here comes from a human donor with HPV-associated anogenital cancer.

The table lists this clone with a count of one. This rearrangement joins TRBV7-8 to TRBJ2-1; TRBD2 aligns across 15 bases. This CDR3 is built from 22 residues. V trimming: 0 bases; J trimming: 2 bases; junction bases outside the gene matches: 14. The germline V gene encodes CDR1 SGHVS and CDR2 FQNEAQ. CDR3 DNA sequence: TGTGCCAGCAGCTTAGCTACTTGGTTGGGACTAGCGGGGGGCGGAACCTACAATGAGCAGTTCTTC. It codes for CASSLATWLGLAGGGTYNEQFF.

The CDR3 DNA reads as TGCAGTGCTAATCTCGGGAGGGAGCAGTACTTC. Protein sequence: CSANLGREQYF. The gene calls are TRBV20-1 and TRBJ2-7; 7 bases map to TRBD2. V gave up 4 bases and J gave up 7 bases; unmatched junction bases: 4. Looked up from germline, CDR1 is DFQATT and CDR2 is SNEGSKA (reference sequence). The CDR3 has 11 amino acids.

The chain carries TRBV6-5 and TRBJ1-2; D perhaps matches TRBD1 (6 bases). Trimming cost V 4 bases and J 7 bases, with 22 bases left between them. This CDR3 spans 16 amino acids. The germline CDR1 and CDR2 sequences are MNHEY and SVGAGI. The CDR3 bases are TGTGCCAGCAGTTTAGTTGTCGACAGGCCCCGGAGTGGCTACACCTTC. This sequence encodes CASSLVVDRPRSGYTF.

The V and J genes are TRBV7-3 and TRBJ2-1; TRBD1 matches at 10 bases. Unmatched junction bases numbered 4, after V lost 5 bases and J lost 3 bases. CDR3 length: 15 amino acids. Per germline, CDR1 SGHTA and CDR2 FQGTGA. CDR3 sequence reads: CASSLTGGVYNEQFF. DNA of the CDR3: TGTGCCAGCAGCCTGACAGGGGGCGTCTACAATGAGCAGTTCTTC.

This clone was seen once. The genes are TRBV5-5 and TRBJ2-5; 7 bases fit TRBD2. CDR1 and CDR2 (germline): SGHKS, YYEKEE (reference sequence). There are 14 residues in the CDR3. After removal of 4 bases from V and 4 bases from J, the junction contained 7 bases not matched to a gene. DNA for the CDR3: TGTGCCAGCAGCGGGGGGGGAGTGGGAGAGACCCAGTACTTC. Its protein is CASSGGGVGETQYF.

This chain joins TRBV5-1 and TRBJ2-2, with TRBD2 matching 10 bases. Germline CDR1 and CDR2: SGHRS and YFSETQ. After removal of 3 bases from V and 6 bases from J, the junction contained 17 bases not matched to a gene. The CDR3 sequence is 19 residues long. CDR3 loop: CASSSPIIAGGSSAGELFF. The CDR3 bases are TGCGCCAGCAGCTCCCCCATAATAGCGGGGGGAAGTAGCGCCGGGGAGCTGTTTTTT.

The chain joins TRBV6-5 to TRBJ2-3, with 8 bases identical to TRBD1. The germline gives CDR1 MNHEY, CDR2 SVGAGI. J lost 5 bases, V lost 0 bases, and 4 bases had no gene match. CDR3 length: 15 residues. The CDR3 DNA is TGTGCCAGCAGTTACTCGGGCAGGGGGCGAGATACGCAGTATTTT. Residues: CASSYSGRGRDTQYF.

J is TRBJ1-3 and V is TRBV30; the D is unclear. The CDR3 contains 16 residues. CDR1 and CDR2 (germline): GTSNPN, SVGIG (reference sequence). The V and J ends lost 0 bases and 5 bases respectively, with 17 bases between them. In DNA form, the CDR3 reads TGTGCCTGGAGTGTAGGAAAGGGCTTGAGTAGAAACACCATATATTTT. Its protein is CAWSVGKGLSRNTIYF. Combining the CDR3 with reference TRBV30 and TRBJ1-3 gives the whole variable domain SQTIHQWPATLVQPVGSPLSLECTVEGTSNPNLYWYRQAAGRGLQLLFYSVGIGQISSEVPQNLSASRPQDRQFILSSKKLLLSDSGFYLCAWSVGKGLSRNTIYFGEGSWLTVV.

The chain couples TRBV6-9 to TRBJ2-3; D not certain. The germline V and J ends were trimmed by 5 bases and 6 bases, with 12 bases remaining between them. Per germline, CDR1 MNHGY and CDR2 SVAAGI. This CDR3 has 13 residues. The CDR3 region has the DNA TGTGCCAGCAGTGCCGGGCCTACGGATACGCAGTATTTT. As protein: CASSAGPTDTQYF.

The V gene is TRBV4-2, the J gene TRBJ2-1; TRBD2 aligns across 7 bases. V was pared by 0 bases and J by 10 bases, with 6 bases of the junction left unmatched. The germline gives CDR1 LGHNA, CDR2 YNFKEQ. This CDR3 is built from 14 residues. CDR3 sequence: CASSQDPAGLEQFF. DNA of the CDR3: TGTGCCAGCAGCCAAGATCCAGCGGGGTTGGAGCAGTTCTTC.

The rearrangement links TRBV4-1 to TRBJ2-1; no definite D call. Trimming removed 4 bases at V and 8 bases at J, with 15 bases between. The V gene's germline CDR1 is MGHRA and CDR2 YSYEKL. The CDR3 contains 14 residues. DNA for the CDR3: TGCGCCAGCAGCCCCAGAGGTGTAACGGATGAGCAGTTCTTC. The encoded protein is CASSPRGVTDEQFF.

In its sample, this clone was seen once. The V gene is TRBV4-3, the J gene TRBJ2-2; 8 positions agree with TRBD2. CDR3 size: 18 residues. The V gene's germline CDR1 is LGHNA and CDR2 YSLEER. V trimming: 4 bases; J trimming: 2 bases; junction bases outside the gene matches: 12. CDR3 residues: CASSRRRGGGDNTGELFF. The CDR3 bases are TGCGCCAGCAGCCGTCGCCGGGGGGGCGGGGACAACACCGGGGAGCTGTTTTTT.

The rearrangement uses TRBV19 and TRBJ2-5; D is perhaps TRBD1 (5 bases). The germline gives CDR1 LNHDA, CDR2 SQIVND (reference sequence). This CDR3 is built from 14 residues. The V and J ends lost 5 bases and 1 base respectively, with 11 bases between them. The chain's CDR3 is CASSEPGIQETQYF. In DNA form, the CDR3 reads TGTGCCAGTAGTGAGCCAGGGATCCAAGAGACCCAGTACTTC.

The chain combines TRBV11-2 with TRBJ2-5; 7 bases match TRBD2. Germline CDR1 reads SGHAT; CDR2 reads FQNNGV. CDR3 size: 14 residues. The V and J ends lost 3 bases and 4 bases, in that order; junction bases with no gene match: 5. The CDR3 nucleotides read TGTGCCAGCAGCTTGCGGCGGGGGAGAGAGACCCAGTACTTC. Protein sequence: CASSLRRGRETQYF.

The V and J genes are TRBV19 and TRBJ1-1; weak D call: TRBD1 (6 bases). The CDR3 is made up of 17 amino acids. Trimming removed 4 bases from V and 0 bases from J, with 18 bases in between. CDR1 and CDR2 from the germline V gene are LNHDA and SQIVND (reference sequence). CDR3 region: CASSKGTGWSLNTEAFF. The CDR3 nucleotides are TGTGCCAGTAGTAAGGGAACAGGGTGGAGTTTGAACACTGAAGCTTTCTTT.

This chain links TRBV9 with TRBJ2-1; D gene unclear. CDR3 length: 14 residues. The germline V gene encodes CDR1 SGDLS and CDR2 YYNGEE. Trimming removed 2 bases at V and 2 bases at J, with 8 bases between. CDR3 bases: TGTGCCAGCAGCGTGGTGCCAGCCTACAATGAGCAGTTCTTC. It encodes CASSVVPAYNEQFF.

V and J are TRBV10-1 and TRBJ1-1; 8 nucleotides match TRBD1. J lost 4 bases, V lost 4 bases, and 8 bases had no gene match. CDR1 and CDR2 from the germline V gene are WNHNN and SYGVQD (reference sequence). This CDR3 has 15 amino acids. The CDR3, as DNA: TGCGCCAGCAGTGGGGACACCACAGGGGGCACTGAAGCTTTCTTT. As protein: CASSGDTTGGTEAFF.

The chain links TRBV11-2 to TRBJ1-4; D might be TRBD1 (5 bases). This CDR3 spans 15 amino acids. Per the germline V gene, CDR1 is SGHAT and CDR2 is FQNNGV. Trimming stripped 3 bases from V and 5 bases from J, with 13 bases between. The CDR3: CASSLVRGINEKLFF. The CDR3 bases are TGTGCCAGCAGCTTGGTGCGGGGGATAAATGAAAAACTGTTTTTT.

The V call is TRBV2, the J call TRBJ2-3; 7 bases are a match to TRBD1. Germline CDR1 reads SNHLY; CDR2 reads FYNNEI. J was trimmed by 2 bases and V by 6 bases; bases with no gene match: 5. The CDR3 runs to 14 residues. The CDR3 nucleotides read TGTGCCAGCAGGGGGACAGAATACACAGATACGCAGTATTTT. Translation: CASRGTEYTDTQYF. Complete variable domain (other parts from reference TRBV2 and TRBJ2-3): EPEVTQTPSHQVTQMGQEVILRCVPISNHLYFYWYRQILGQKVEFLVSFYNNEISEKSEIFDDQFSVERPDGSNFTLKIRSTKLEDSAMYFCASRGTEYTDTQYFGPGTRLTVL.

The CDR3 region has the DNA TGCGCCAGCAGCTTCAACTCCTACGAGCAGTACTTC. Its protein is CASSFNSYEQYF. The chain couples TRBV5-1 to TRBJ2-7; D is uncertain. This CDR3 spans 12 amino acids. The germline V gene has CDR1 SGHRS and CDR2 YFSETQ. V lost 2 bases to trimming and J lost 0 bases, with 3 bases between them.

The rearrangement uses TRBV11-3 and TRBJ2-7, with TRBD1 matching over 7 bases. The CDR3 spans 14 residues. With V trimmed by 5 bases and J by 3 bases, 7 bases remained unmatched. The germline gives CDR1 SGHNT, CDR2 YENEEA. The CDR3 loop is CASSDRDGIYEQYF. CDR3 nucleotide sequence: TGTGCCAGCAGCGACAGGGACGGGATCTACGAGCAGTACTTC.

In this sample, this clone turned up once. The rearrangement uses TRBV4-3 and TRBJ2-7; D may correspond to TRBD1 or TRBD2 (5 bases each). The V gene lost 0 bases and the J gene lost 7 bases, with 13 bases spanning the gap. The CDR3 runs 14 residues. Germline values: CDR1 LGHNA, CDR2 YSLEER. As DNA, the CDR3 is TGCGCCAGCAGCCAAGAAAGGGACGGCGTGGAGCAGTACTTC. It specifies CASSQERDGVEQYF.

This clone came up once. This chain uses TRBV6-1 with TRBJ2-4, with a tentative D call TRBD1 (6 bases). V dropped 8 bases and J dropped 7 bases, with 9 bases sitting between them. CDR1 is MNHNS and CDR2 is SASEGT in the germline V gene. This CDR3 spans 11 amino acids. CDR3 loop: CASGTSNIQYF. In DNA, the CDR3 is TGTGCCAGCGGGACATCCAACATTCAGTACTTC.

CDR3 region: CASRSLDSINTEAFF. CDR3 bases: TGTGCCAGCCGCTCTTTGGACAGCATTAACACTGAAGCTTTCTTT. The rearrangement uses TRBV19 and TRBJ1-1; D is perhaps TRBD1 (6 bases). The CDR3 length is 15 residues. Germline V gene lookup returns CDR1 LNHDA and CDR2 SQIVND (reference sequence). The V gene lost 9 bases and the J gene lost 2 bases, with 19 bases spanning the gap.

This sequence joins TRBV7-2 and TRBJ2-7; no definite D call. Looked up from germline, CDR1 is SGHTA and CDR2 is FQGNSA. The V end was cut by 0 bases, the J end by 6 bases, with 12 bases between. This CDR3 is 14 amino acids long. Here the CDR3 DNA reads TGTGCCAGCAGCTTAGCATCCCCCCGCCTCGAGCAGTACTTC. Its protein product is CASSLASPRLEQYF.

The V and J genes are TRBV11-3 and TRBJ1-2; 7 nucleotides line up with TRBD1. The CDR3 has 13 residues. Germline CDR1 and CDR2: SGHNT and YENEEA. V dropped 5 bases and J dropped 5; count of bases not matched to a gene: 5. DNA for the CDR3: TGTGCCAGCAGCCAACCACAGGGGTATGGCTACACCTTC. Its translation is CASSQPQGYGYTF.

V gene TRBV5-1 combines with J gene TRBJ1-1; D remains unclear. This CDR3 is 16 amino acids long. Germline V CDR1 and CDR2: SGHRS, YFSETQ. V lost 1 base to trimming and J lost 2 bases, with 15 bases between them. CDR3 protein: CASSLQPAPTNTEAFF. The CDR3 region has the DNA TGCGCCAGCAGCTTGCAGCCAGCACCTACTAACACTGAAGCTTTCTTT.